The 9 T cell receptor beta chains below were found in one sample sequenced in a study of cytomegalovirus exposure and HLA in healthy donors (dated by TCRdb to 2017 to 2019). Library preparation was by the immunoSEQ multiplex PCR assay. The multiplex PCR relied on a mix of 60 forward primers for TCR Vbeta segments and 13 reverse primers for TCR Jbeta segments. TCRdb's version of the immuneACCESS table is confined to in-frame rearrangements and falls short of the full clone set. An unresolved V gene accounts for under half of the shortfall where checked; the remainder is of unknown origin. The sample table lists about 140,000 clones, roughly four fifths of them with a count of one. The ten largest account for approximately 1.3% of the sample. Sequenced: PBMCs. These receptors originate from a man aged 30 to 45 in good health and CMV-seropositive.

The gene calls are TRBV5-5 and TRBJ1-5; possibly TRBD1 for D (6 bases). The V gene's germline CDR1 is SGHKS and CDR2 YYEKEE (reference sequence). V shed 4 bases and J shed 0 bases, with 20 bases lying between them. This CDR3 has 18 residues. CDR3 protein: CASSPFRDTFYSNQPQHF. The CDR3 DNA sequence: TGTGCCAGCAGCCCGTTCCGGGACACATTTTATAGCAATCAGCCCCAGCATTTT.

This clone was observed once. V is TRBV6-5 and J is TRBJ1-6, with D possibly matching TRBD1 (6 bases). The CDR3 contains 14 residues. The ends were cut back, 6 bases at V and 10 bases at J, with 16 bases in the middle. From germline, CDR1 is MNHEY and CDR2 SVGAGI. CDR3 in DNA: TGTGCCAGCAGGCCAGTCCCGGACAGCTCACCCCTCCACTTT. Amino acids: CASRPVPDSSPLHF.

This clone appeared once. The rearrangement uses TRBV5-1 and TRBJ2-3; 8 bases agree with TRBD2. CDR3 size: 15 residues. Germline loops: CDR1 SGHRS, CDR2 YFSETQ. V gave up 4 bases and J gave up 2 bases; unmatched junction bases: 6. The CDR3 DNA is TGCGCCAGCAGCGGACTAGCCCCCCCCACAGATACGCAGTATTTT. It yields the protein CASSGLAPPTDTQYF.

The chain recombines TRBV2 with TRBJ2-6; D is unresolved. The germline gives CDR1 SNHLY, CDR2 FYNNEI. Trimming took off 2 bases at V and 1 base at J, with 3 bases between the two ends. The CDR3 totals 14 residues. In nucleotides, the CDR3 is TGTGCCAGCAGTGAACAATCTGGGGCCAACGTCCTGACTTTC. Its protein product is CASSEQSGANVLTF.

The CDR3 DNA follows: TGTGCCAGCTCACCCCTGCTGGGTAGCGGGGGGACGAACTACGAGCAGTACTTC. It yields the protein CASSPLLGSGGTNYEQYF. This sequence joins TRBV18 and TRBJ2-7; TRBD2 agrees at 10 bases. With V trimmed by 3 bases and J by 3 bases, 14 bases remained unmatched. Germline V lookup: CDR1 KGHSH, CDR2 LQKENI. The CDR3 is 18 residues long.

The V and J genes are TRBV7-9 and TRBJ2-1; TRBD2 matches at 9 bases. Germline V gene lookup returns CDR1 SEHNR and CDR2 FQNEAQ (reference sequence). This CDR3 comprises 14 residues. Trimming cost V 7 bases and J 2 bases; bases outside gene matches: 3. The CDR3 region is CASNPSGTYNEQFF. The CDR3 region has the DNA TGTGCCAGCAATCCTAGCGGGACCTACAATGAGCAGTTCTTC.

This clone was detected only once. The chain joins TRBV5-4 to TRBJ1-2; no clear D gene. In germline, CDR1 is SGHNT, CDR2 YYREEE (reference sequence). This CDR3 has 16 residues. With 3 bases removed from V and 5 bases from J, the gap between germline ends came to 20 bases. CDR3 residues: CASSYGGSEVGYGYTF. CDR3 bases: TGTGCCAGCAGCTATGGAGGTTCCGAGGTGGGGTATGGCTACACCTTC.

This chain links TRBV2 with TRBJ1-1, with D unresolved. The CDR3 contains 11 residues. V lost 8 bases and J lost 6, with 10 bases in between. CDR1 and CDR2 from the germline V gene are SNHLY and FYNNEI. The CDR3 DNA reads as TGTGCCAGCCGGAGAGAGTCTGAAGCTTTCTTT. Translation: CASRRESEAFF.

The chain couples TRBV6-5 to TRBJ1-2, with TRBD1 matching 7 bases. Losses at the gene ends were 5 bases for V and 0 bases for J; bases not matched to a gene: 3. This CDR3 comprises 14 residues. Germline V gene data show CDR1 as MNHEY and CDR2 as SVGAGI. The CDR3 nucleotides read TGTGCCAGCAGTCCCGGACAGGCTAACTATGGCTACACCTTC. It encodes CASSPGQANYGYTF.